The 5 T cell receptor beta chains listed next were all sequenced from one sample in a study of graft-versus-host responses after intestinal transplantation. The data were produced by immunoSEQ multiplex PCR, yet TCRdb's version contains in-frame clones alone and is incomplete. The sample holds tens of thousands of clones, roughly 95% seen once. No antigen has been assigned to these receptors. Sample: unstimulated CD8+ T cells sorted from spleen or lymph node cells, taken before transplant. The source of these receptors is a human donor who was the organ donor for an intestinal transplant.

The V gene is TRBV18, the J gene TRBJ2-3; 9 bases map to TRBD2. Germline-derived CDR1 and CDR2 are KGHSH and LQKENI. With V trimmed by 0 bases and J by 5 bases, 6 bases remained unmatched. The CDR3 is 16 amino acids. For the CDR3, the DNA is TGTGCCAGCTCACCACCGCTAGCGGGGCCCGTAGATACGCAGTATTTT. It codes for CASSPPLAGPVDTQYF.

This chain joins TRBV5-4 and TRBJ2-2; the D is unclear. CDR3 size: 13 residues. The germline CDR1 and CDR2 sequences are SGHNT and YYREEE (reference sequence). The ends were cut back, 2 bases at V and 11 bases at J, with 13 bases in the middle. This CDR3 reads CASSFVTGDELFF. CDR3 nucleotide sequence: TGTGCCAGCAGCTTCGTGACGGGTGATGAGCTGTTTTTT.

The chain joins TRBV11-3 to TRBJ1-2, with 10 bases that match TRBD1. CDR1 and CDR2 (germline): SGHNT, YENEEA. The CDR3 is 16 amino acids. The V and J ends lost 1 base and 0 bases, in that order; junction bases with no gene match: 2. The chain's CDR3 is CASSLAGTGANYGYTF. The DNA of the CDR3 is TGTGCCAGCAGCTTAGCGGGGACAGGGGCTAACTATGGCTACACCTTC.

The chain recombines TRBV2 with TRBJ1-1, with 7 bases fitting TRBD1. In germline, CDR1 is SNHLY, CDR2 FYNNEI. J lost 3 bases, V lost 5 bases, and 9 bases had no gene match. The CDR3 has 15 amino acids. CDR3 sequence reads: CASSSTGALDTEAFF. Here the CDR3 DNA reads TGTGCCAGCAGTTCAACAGGGGCGTTGGACACTGAAGCTTTCTTT.

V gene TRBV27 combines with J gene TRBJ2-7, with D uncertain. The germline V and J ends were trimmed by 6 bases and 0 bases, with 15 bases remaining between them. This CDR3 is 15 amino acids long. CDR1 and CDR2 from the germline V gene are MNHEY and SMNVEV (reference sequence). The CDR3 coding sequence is TGTGCCAGCAGCCCCTTGATCAGCCCCTCCTACGAGCAGTACTTC. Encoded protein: CASSPLISPSYEQYF.